The rows below give T cell receptor beta chains drawn from one sample of a study of CD8 T cells in Susac syndrome. From the immunoSEQ multiplex PCR reads, TCRdb called clonotypes with MiXCR, one entry per CDR3 protein. Here the sample spans approximately 150,000 distinct CDR3 sequences, 85% to 95% being singletons. Sequences were obtained from CD4+ T cells from PBMCs. These receptors were obtained from a human donor in good health. CDR3s include the opening cysteine and the closing phenylalanine or tryptophan. A D gene is named only where the DNA matches it firmly.

J gene: TRBJ2-3
D gene: NA
CDR3 length: 14
V gene: TRBV5-4
CDR3 DNA: TGTGCCAGCGGACTCCGGGACAGCACAGATACGCAGTATTTT
CDR3 protein: CASGLRDSTDTQYF

J gene: TRBJ1-2
D gene: TRBD1
CDR3 length: 15
V gene: TRBV7-2
CDR3 DNA: TGTGCCAGCAGCCCCTCGGGACAGGGGAGCTATGGCTACACCTTC
CDR3 protein: CASSPSGQGSYGYTF

J gene: TRBJ1-3
D gene: NA
CDR3 length: 15
V gene: TRBV20-1
CDR3 DNA: TGCAGTGCTTTGGACTCTCCGAGCTCTGGAAACACCATATATTTT
CDR3 protein: CSALDSPSSGNTIYF

J gene: TRBJ2-3
D gene: NA
CDR3 length: 14
V gene: TRBV12-3/TRBV12-4
CDR3 DNA: TGTGCCAGCAGTCAACAGGGCCCCCGGGATACGCAGTATTTT
CDR3 protein: CASSQQGPRDTQYF

J gene: TRBJ1-2
D gene: TRBD1
CDR3 length: 15
V gene: TRBV4-1
CDR3 DNA: TGCGCCAGCAGCCATGACAGGGGGACTAACTATGGCTACACCTTC
CDR3 protein: CASSHDRGTNYGYTF

J gene: TRBJ1-4
D gene: NA
CDR3 length: 15
V gene: TRBV7-2
CDR3 DNA: TGTGCCAGCAGCCCGTCCGGGCCTCAGACCGAAAAACTGTTTTTT
CDR3 protein: CASSPSGPQTEKLFF

J gene: TRBJ2-3
D gene: TRBD2
CDR3 length: 15
V gene: TRBV12-3/TRBV12-4
CDR3 DNA: TGTGCCAGCAGTACAACGGGGGGGCCTACAGATACGCAGTATTTT
CDR3 protein: CASSTTGGPTDTQYF

J gene: TRBJ2-5
D gene: TRBD2
CDR3 length: 17
V gene: TRBV5-1
CDR3 DNA: TGCGCCAGCAGCCCTACCTTGGGCGGGGGAACACAAGAGACCCAGTACTTC
CDR3 protein: CASSPTLGGGTQETQYF

J gene: TRBJ2-2
D gene: NA
CDR3 length: 13
V gene: TRBV5-8
CDR3 DNA: TGTGCCAGCAGCCCCATCGACACCGGGGAGCTGTTTTTT
CDR3 protein: CASSPIDTGELFF

J gene: TRBJ2-4
D gene: TRBD1
CDR3 length: 14
V gene: TRBV28
CDR3 DNA: TGTGCCAGCAGGTCGACAGGGGAGTTGGACATTCAGTACTTC
CDR3 protein: CASRSTGELDIQYF

J gene: TRBJ1-1
D gene: TRBD1
CDR3 length: 13
V gene: TRBV10-2
CDR3 DNA: TGCGCCAGCAACGACAGGGGTATAACTGAAGCTTTCTTT
CDR3 protein: CASNDRGITEAFF

J gene: TRBJ2-3
D gene: NA
CDR3 length: 14
V gene: TRBV20-1
CDR3 DNA: TGCAGTGCCTACCGGGACGCCTCGCCAGATACGCAGTATTTT
CDR3 protein: CSAYRDASPDTQYF

J gene: TRBJ1-2
D gene: NA
CDR3 length: 15
V gene: TRBV7-9
CDR3 DNA: TGTGCCAGCAGCTCGACCGCGGACCCGCTGGATGGCTACACCTTC
CDR3 protein: CASSSTADPLDGYTF

J gene: TRBJ1-1
D gene: TRBD1
CDR3 length: 15
V gene: TRBV6-5
CDR3 DNA: TGTGCCAGCAGCCGAACGGACAGGGAGAACACTGAAGCTTTCTTT
CDR3 protein: CASSRTDRENTEAFF

J gene: TRBJ1-1
D gene: TRBD1
CDR3 length: 16
V gene: TRBV7-9
CDR3 DNA: TGTGCCAGCAGAACCGGGACAGGGGGCCTGAACACTGAAGCTTTCTTT
CDR3 protein: CASRTGTGGLNTEAFF

J gene: TRBJ2-1
D gene: TRBD2
CDR3 length: 18
V gene: TRBV3-1
CDR3 DNA: TGTGCCAGCAGCCAAAACTTGTCCCCCCTAGCGGCTTACAATGAGCAGTTCTTC
CDR3 protein: CASSQNLSPLAAYNEQFF

J gene: TRBJ2-4
D gene: TRBD2
CDR3 length: 16
V gene: TRBV2
CDR3 DNA: TGTGCCAGCAGTGTCGGAAGCGGGGTGATTAAAAACATTCAGTACTTC
CDR3 protein: CASSVGSGVIKNIQYF

J gene: TRBJ2-7
D gene: TRBD1
CDR3 length: 14
V gene: TRBV18
CDR3 DNA: TGTGCCAGCTCACCGGGACAGGGGGTAGACGAGCAGTACTTC
CDR3 protein: CASSPGQGVDEQYF

J gene: TRBJ1-1
D gene: NA
CDR3 length: 13
V gene: TRBV29-1
CDR3 DNA: TGCAGCGCTCCCCGGGGTATCGGCACTGAAGCTTTCTTT
CDR3 protein: CSAPRGIGTEAFF

J gene: TRBJ1-5
D gene: NA
CDR3 length: 13
V gene: TRBV20-1
CDR3 DNA: TGCAGTGCTAGAGATGGGCGGGCTCAGCCCCAGCATTTT
CDR3 protein: CSARDGRAQPQHF

J gene: TRBJ2-5
D gene: TRBD2
CDR3 length: 14
V gene: TRBV7-3
CDR3 DNA: TGTGCCAGCAGCAGAGAGCGGGGGCAAGAGACCCAGTACTTC
CDR3 protein: CASSRERGQETQYF

J gene: TRBJ1-1
D gene: NA
CDR3 length: 12
V gene: TRBV29-1
CDR3 DNA: TGCAGCGCGAGGGCGCCGGACACTGAAGCTTTCTTT
CDR3 protein: CSARAPDTEAFF

J gene: TRBJ2-3
D gene: NA
CDR3 length: 13
V gene: TRBV3-1
CDR3 DNA: TGTGCCAGCAGCCAAGAAGGCACAGATACGCAGTATTTT
CDR3 protein: CASSQEGTDTQYF